This TCR beta chain originates from a study of T cells in localized non-small cell lung cancer (dated by TCRdb to between 2020 and 2021). Looking at the study overall: Comparing tumors with uninvolved tumor-adjacent lungs, the study looked at the T cell repertoires of 200 to 250 patients with early-stage NSCLC. Of the NSCLC patients, around 130 were male and around 99 were female, and the mean age was around 70 years. The cohort comprised approximately 240 treatment-naïve NSCLC patients with resected, localized lung tumors. Study-level results and caveats: Because of the exploratory design, TCR variables were selected using unadjusted p-values without false-discovery rate correction. Because multi-region tumor sequencing was not done, intratumor heterogeneity could not be ruled out. A median of approximately 57 of the top 100 tumor clones were detected in paired uninvolved adjacent lung, and 25 to 35 of these tumor clones were also found among the top 100 clones of the paired uninvolved adjacent lung. Higher blood T cell density associated with longer overall survival, while higher adjacent-lung clonality associated with shorter survival. Uninvolved tumor-adjacent lung showed the highest T cell clonality, higher than tumor, which suggests more focused antigenic responses in the uninvolved tumor-adjacent lung.

TCR beta CDR3 regions were sequenced from DNA using the immunoSEQ Assay. Per the authors' processing: T cell density was computed as TCR beta template counts normalized to usable DNA estimated by amplifying housekeeping genes. Using the preseqR package, richness was estimated by extrapolating to 120,000 templates for tissue samples and 400,000 templates for PBMC samples. Clonality was defined by subtracting Pielou's evenness from one. Tissue-enriched TCRs were identified through differential abundance testing performed on productive amino-acid clonotypes, with a minimum total count of 5 and an alpha of 0.1. The Jaccard Index and the Morisita Overlap Index were used to quantify repertoire overlap between compartments. GLIPH clustered TCR beta CDR3s with public tetramer-defined viral CDR3s; viral motifs required at least three viral sequences plus V-gene enrichment. TCRdb's version of the immuneACCESS table is confined to in-frame rearrangements and falls short of the full clone set. An unresolved V gene accounts for under half of the shortfall where checked; the remainder is of unknown origin. V, J and clone size were drawn from that table, and D and trimming were deduced from the DNA. Present in this sample are over 30,000 clones, about four fifths of which were seen just once. The leading ten clones occupy about 36% of the sample.

This clone was observed many times. The antigen it binds to is not known. Nothing much larger sits one base from this clone, and base qualities are not available. At diagnosis, peripheral blood, uninvolved tumor-adjacent lung and tumor were collected and stored as a combination of fresh-frozen and FFPE material. For TCR repertoire profiling, blood samples were analyzed as peripheral blood mononuclear cells. The junction carries 9 bases between V and J, which are trimmed by 3 bases and 4 bases respectively. The germline V gene provides CDR1 MNHNS and CDR2 SASEGT. Measured from the cysteine to the phenylalanine, the CDR3 is 13 residues long. Only CDR3 DNA remains: 39 bases, in frame from the first base.

The V gene is TRBV6-1 and the J gene is TRBJ1-2; confidence is insufficient to name the D gene. The sequencing here drew on peripheral blood, taken before any cancer treatment. The TCR originated in a male donor aged 60 or older with stage II squamous cell lung carcinoma. The sequenced DNA: TGTGCCAGCAGTGAGTTGGTTACCTATGGCTACACCTTC. Translated, it reads CASSELVTYGYTF.